One sample yielded the 5 T cell receptor beta chains listed below, sequenced in a study of blood T cell repertoires in COVID-19 (dated by TCRdb to between 2020 and 2021). The library was prepared using the immunoSEQ multiplex PCR assay. What TCRdb holds here is the immuneACCESS table cut down to in-frame rearrangements. Part of the clones is not present; checked against another copy, under half of the missing clones reflect an unresolved V gene, and the others are unexplained. The sample contains around 45,000 clones, around 85% of them found a single time. Clones ranked in the top ten supply 9.2% of the sample. Sequenced material: peripheral blood. The receptors shown here come from a human donor in a cohort sampled during active COVID-19.

This clone came up a few times. This rearrangement joins TRBV4-3 to TRBJ2-7, with D hard to call. The CDR3 extends over 15 amino acids. Germline V CDR1 and CDR2: LGHNA, YSLEER. Trimming shortened V by 1 base and J by 2 bases, and 12 bases separated the two germline ends. CDR3 protein: CASSQVPAAAYEQYF. The CDR3 DNA reads as TGCGCCAGCAGCCAAGTCCCCGCGGCAGCCTACGAGCAGTACTTC.

The table lists this clone with a count of one. The chain combines TRBV6-4 with TRBJ2-1; 7 nucleotides align to TRBD2. Germline values: CDR1 MRHNA, CDR2 SNTAGT. The CDR3 covers 16 residues. The junction had 18 bases not matched to a gene; V was cut back by 7 bases and J by 9 bases. CDR3 sequence: CASTSGRAGDRSEQFF. CDR3 coding DNA: TGTGCCAGCACTTCAGGGAGGGCGGGGGACCGGAGTGAGCAGTTCTTC.

The chain couples TRBV7-2 to TRBJ1-3; D gene ambiguous. CDR3 size: 15 residues. V was cut by 1 base and J by 2 bases, with 9 bases left in between. The germline gives CDR1 SGHTA, CDR2 FQGNSA. CDR3 protein: CASSLVAGTGNTIYF. The CDR3 nucleotides are TGTGCCAGCAGCTTAGTGGCGGGTACTGGAAACACCATATATTTT.

The chain joins TRBV6-6 to TRBJ1-3; D is perhaps TRBD1 (5 bases). The CDR3 runs to 16 residues. The germline V gene encodes CDR1 MNHNY and CDR2 SVGAGI (reference sequence). V was trimmed by 0 bases and J by 1 base, leaving 10 bases between them. The CDR3 DNA sequence: TGTGCCAGCAGTTACTCCGCACAGGAATCTGGAAACACCATATATTTT. Its translation is CASSYSAQESGNTIYF.

This chain links TRBV29-1 with TRBJ1-3, with D perhaps TRBD1 (6 bases). Trimming left V 5 bases short and J 2 bases short, with 13 bases between. The CDR3 loop spans 14 amino acids. Germline V gene lookup returns CDR1 SQVTM and CDR2 ANQGSEA. CDR3 bases: TGCAGCGTTAAACAGGGAGACGCTGGAAACACCATATATTTT. It specifies CSVKQGDAGNTIYF.